This TCR beta chain appears in the sequencing data of a study of shared clonotypes between healthy human individuals. Across the study: Used for every donor were three CD4 naive, three CD4 memory, two CD8 naive and one CD8 memory plate.

Only in-frame clones appear in the TCRdb table, and some are missing; sequencing was by immunoSEQ multiplex PCR. Here the sample spans about 610,000 clones, 97% being singletons. Germline V gene lookup returns CDR1 LNHNV and CDR2 YYDKDF (reference sequence). V was pared by 5 bases and J by 5 bases, with 7 bases of the junction left unmatched. The CDR3 has 14 amino acids. The sequenced material came from naive CD4+ T cells sorted from blood. Subset: CD45RA+ positively selected. The chain joins TRBV15 to TRBJ1-2, with 8 positions matching TRBD1. The TCR comes from a woman in her 30s in good health. For the CDR3, the DNA is TGTGCCACCAGCTTCGACAGGGGCGGGTATGGCTACACCTTC. Its translation is CATSFDRGGYGYTF. The whole variable domain, remainder taken from reference TRBV15 and TRBJ1-2, is DAMVIQNPRYQVTQFGKPVTLSCSQTLNHNVMYWYQQKSSQAPKLLFHYYDKDFNNEADTPDNFQSRRPNTSFCFLDIRSPGLGDTAMYLCATSFDRGGYGYTFGSGTRLTVV.